This T cell receptor (beta chain) was recovered during a study of T cell responses to AZD1222 COVID-19 vaccine. Findings and limits, study-wide: Recipients of AZD1222 seropositive at baseline numbered only 5 to 7. Targeting of unmutated variant regions was reportedly seen in nearly half of spike-specific TCRs.

On this clone itself: Its antigen is as yet unknown.

This CDR3 comprises 13 residues. The J segment lost 8 bases and the V segment lost 0 bases, leaving 5 bases of the junction unmatched. The germline V gene encodes CDR1 GTSNPN and CDR2 SVGIG (reference sequence). Sequencing was performed with immunoSEQ multiplex PCR; in TCRdb, only in-frame clones are kept and a portion is missing. The repertoire holds over 85,000 clones, with about 94% as singletons. The chain uses TRBV30 and TRBJ1-2; TRBD1 aligns across 8 bases. The sequences come from peripheral blood, collected 28 days after the second AZD1222 dose. This receptor was taken from an adult who received the AZD1222 COVID-19 vaccine. The CDR3 DNA reads as TGTGCCTGGAGTGTACGACAGGGGTTAGGCTACACCTTC. Translation gives CAWSVRQGLGYTF.